This T cell receptor (beta chain) was recovered during a study of blood T cell repertoires in COVID-19. At the level of the study: Sites in the United States, Italy and Spain provided acute and convalescent COVID-19 samples.

Under the authors' procedure: Estimated nucleated cell counts came from reference gene primer amplification. The assay was immunoSEQ multiplex PCR, and TCRdb's table has in-frame clones only and misses some. D and trimming come from the DNA, and the V and J calls and clone size come from that table. Here the sample spans 450,000 or so clones, 70% to 90% being singletons. This CDR3 region has 16 residues. Germline V gene data show CDR1 as SGDLS and CDR2 as YYNGEE. V lost 0 bases, J lost 6 bases, and 7 bases stayed unmatched. The Seattle patients joined while their infection was active and were tracked longitudinally afterward.

The TCR originated in a man aged 18 to 29 with COVID-19, enrolled during active disease. Sequenced sample: peripheral blood. This chain connects TRBV9 to TRBJ2-2; TRBD1 agrees at 8 bases. The CDR3 DNA is TGTGCCAGCAGCGTAGAGGGACAGGTCCGTTCCGGGGAGCTGTTTTTT. It specifies CASSVEGQVRSGELFF.